Below, one TCR beta chain is given with its context. Its antigen is as yet unknown. This record belongs to a study of neoadjuvant anti-PD-1 for oral cavity cancer. As for the study in general: Around day 43, patients without progression received a fourth nivolumab dose before surgery.

The assay was immunoSEQ multiplex PCR, and TCRdb's table has in-frame clones only and misses some. The table shows roughly 13,000 clones, with roughly 60% occurring only once. Trimming shortened V by 3 bases and J by 3 bases, and 8 bases separated the two germline ends. The CDR3 is made up of 14 amino acids. Per the germline V gene, CDR1 is MDHEN and CDR2 is SYDVKM. General study findings and limits: Greater tumor shrinkage accompanied bigger post-treatment sizes of preexisting clones.

The source of this sequence is a person aged 35-79 years with oral cavity squamous cell carcinoma. This chain connects TRBV28 to TRBJ2-2; D unresolved. This sample comprised tumor tissue, obtained before nivolumab (anti-PD-1) treatment. The CDR3 nucleotides read TGTGCCAGCAGTTTTGTTAGGCACACCGGGGAGCTGTTTTTT. Its protein is CASSFVRHTGELFF. Variable domain in full (rest from reference TRBV28 and TRBJ2-2): DVKVTQSSRYLVKRTGEKVFLECVQDMDHENMFWYRQDPGLGLRLIYFSYDVKMKEKGDIPEGYSVSREKKERFSLILESASTNQTSMYLCASSFVRHTGELFFGEGSRLTVL.